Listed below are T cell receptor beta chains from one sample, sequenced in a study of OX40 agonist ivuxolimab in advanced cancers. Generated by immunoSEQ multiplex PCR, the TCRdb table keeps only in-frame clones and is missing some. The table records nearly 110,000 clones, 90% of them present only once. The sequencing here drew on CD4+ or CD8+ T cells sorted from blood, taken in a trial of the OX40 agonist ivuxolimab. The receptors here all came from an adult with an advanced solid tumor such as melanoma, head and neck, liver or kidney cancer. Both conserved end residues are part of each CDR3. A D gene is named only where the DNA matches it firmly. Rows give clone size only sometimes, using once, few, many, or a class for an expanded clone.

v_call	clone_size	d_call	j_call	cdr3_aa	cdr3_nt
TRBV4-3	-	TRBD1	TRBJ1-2	CASSPTQGAGYGYTF	TGCGCCAGCAGCCCTACACAGGGGGCGGGCTATGGCTACACCTTC
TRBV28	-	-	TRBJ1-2	CASSGSRGYTF	TGTGCCAGCAGTGGCTCTAGGGGCTACACCTTC
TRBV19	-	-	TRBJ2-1	CASSADGNSYNEQFF	TGTGCCAGTAGTGCGGACGGGAACTCCTACAATGAGCAGTTCTTC
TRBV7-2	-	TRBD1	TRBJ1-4	CASSRDRQEKLFF	TGTGCCAGCAGCCGGGACAGGCAAGAAAAACTGTTTTTT
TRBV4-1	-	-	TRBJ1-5	CASSQDREGLDRPQHF	TGCGCCAGCAGCCAAGATCGGGAGGGGCTGGATCGGCCCCAGCATTTT
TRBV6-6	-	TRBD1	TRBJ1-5	CASSYAGGHQPQHF	TGTGCCAGCAGTTACGCAGGGGGACATCAGCCCCAGCATTTT
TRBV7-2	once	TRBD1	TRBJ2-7	CASSPRQGAYEQYF	TGTGCCAGCAGCCCGCGACAGGGGGCCTACGAGCAGTACTTC
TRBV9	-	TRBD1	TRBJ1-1	CASRAGGDRNTEAFF	TGTGCCAGCAGAGCCGGGGGGGACAGGAACACTGAAGCTTTCTTT
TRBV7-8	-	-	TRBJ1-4	CASSLSLTDEKLFF	TGTGCCAGCAGCCTCTCCCTGACAGATGAAAAACTGTTTTTT
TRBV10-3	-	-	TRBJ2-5	CAISGQLQETQYF	TGTGCCATCAGTGGACAGTTACAAGAGACCCAGTACTTC
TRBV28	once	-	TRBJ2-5	CASSLGTPETQYF	TGTGCCAGCAGTTTAGGGACTCCGGAGACCCAGTACTTC
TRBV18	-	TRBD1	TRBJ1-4	CASSSAGGPKYVKLFF	TGTGCCAGCTCATCGGCAGGGGGGCCTAAATATGTAAAACTGTTTTTT
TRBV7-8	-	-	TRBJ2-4	CASSLADLWRAKNIQYF	TGTGCCAGCAGCTTAGCGGACTTATGGAGAGCCAAAAACATTCAGTACTTC
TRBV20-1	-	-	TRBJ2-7	CSARVEYEQYF	TGCAGTGCTAGGGTAGAATACGAGCAGTACTTC
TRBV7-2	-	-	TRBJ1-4	CTSSLNADNEKLFF	TGTACCAGCAGCTTAAACGCCGATAATGAAAAACTGTTTTTT
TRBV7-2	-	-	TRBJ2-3	CASIISWFGTTKYTQYF	TGTGCCAGCATTATTAGCTGGTTCGGGACAACCAAATATACGCAGTATTTT
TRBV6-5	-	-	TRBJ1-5	CASSSLDGNQPQHF	TGTGCCAGCAGTTCACTGGACGGGAATCAGCCCCAGCATTTT